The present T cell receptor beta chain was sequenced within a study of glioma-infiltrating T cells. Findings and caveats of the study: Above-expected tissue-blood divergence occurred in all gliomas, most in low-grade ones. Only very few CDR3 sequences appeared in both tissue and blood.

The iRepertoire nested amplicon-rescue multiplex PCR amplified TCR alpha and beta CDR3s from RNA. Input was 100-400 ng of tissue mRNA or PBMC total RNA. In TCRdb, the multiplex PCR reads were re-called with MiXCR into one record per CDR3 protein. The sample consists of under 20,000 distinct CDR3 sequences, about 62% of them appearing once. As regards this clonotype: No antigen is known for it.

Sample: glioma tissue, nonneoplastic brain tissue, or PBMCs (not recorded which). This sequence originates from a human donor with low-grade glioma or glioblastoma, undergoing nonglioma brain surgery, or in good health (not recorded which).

The CDR3 bases are TGTGCCAGCAGTCCCTCCGGGACAGGTCCCACTGAAGCTTTCTTT. This sequence encodes CASSPSGTGPTEAFF. This chain links TRBV6-2 or TRBV6-3 with TRBJ1-1; 8 nucleotides align to TRBD1. V lost 5 bases to trimming and J lost 4 bases; unmatched junction nucleotides: 9. CDR3 size: 15 residues. Looked up from germline, CDR1 is MNHEY and CDR2 is SVGEGT.